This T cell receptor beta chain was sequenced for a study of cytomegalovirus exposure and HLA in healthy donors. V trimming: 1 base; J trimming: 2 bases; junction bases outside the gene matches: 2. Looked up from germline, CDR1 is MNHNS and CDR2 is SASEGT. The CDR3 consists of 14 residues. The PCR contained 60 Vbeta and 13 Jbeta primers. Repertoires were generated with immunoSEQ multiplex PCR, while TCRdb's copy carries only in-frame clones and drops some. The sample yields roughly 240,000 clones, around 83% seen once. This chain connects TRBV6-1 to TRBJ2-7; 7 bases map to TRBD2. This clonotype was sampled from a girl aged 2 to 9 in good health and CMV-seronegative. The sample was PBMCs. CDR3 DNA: TGTGCCAGCAGTGAAGGAGGGAGGGCCTACGAGCAGTACTTC. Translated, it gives CASSEGGRAYEQYF.